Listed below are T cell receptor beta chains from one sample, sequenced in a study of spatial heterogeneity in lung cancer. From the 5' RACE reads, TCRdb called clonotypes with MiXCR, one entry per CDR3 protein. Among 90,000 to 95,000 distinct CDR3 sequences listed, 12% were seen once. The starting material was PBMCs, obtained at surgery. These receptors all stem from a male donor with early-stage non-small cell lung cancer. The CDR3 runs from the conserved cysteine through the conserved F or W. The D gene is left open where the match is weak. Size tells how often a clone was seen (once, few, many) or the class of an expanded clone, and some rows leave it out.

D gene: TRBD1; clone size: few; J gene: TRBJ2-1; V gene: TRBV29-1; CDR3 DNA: TGCAGCGGTGGCCGGACAGGGGGCCCGTACAATGAGCAGTTCTTC; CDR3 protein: CSGGRTGGPYNEQFF
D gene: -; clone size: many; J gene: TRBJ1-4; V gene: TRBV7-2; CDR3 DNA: TGTGCCAGCAGGACAGCAGGGGCCCCTAATGAAAAACTGTTTTTT; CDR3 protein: CASRTAGAPNEKLFF
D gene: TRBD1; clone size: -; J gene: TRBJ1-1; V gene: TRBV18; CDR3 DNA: TGTGCCAGCTCACCCGACAGGGCAAAAGAAGCTTTCTTT; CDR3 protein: CASSPDRAKEAFF
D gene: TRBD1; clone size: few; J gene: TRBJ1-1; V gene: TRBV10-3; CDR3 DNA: TGTGCCATCAGTCCGGGACAGGGGTACACTGAAGCTTTCTTT; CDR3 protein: CAISPGQGYTEAFF
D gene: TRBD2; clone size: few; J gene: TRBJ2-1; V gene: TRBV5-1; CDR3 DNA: TGCGCCAGCAGCTTGACAACCGGGACTAGCGGTAAAGTCAATGAGCAGTTCTTC; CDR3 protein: CASSLTTGTSGKVNEQFF
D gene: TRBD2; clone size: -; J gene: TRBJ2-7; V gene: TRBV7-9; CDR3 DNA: TGTGCCAGCAGCTTAACCGGGACTAGAAAGTACTTC; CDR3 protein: CASSLTGTRKYF
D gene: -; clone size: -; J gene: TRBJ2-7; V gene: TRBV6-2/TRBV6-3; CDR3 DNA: TGTGCCAGCAGTCCGACTGCGTCCTACGAGCAGTACTTC; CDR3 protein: CASSPTASYEQYF
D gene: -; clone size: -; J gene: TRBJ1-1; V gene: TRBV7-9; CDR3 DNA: TGTGCCAGCAGCCGGGAGAGACCATTGAACACTGAAGCTTTCTTT; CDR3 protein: CASSRERPLNTEAFF
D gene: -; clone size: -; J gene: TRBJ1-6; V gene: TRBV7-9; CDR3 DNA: TGTGCCAGCAGCTTAGAGGACTATCACCCCCTCCACTTT; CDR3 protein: CASSLEDYHPLHF
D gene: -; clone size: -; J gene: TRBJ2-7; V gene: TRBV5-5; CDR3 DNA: TGTGCCAGCAGGAAAACTGACGAAGGTCGAAAGTACTTC; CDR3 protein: CASRKTDEGRKYF
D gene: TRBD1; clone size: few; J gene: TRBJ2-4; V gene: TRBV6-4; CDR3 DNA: TGTGCCAGCAGTGACTCTGGACAGGGACCCTTGAACTTC; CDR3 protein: CASSDSGQGPLNF
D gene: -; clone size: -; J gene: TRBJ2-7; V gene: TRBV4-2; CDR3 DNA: TGTGCCAGCAGCCCGCAATCGTCAGACTACGAGCAGTACTTC; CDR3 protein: CASSPQSSDYEQYF
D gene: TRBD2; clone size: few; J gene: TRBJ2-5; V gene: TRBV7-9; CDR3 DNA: TGTGCCAGCAGCTTAGTTAGCGGGCCGAACCAAGAGACCCAGTACTTC; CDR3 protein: CASSLVSGPNQETQYF
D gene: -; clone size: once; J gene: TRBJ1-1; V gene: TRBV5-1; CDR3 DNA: TGCGCCAGCAACCAAGGGGGGAACACTGAAGCTTTCTTT; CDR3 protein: CASNQGGNTEAFF
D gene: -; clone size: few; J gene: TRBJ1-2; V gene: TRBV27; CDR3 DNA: TGTGCCAGCAGTTTTACAGGGACTGGGTATGGCTACACCTTC; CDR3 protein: CASSFTGTGYGYTF
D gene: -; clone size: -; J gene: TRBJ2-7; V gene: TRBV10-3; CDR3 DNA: TGTGCCATCAGAGGCGACAGAGCAGACTCCTACGAGCAGTACTTC; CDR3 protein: CAIRGDRADSYEQYF
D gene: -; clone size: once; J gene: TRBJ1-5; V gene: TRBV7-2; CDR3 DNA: TGTGCCAGCAGCTTCAGGAGCGAGAATCAGCCCCAGCATTTT; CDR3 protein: CASSFRSENQPQHF
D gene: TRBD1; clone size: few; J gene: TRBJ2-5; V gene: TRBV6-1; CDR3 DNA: TGTGCCAGCAGTGGGACAGGGGGAAGACAAGAGACCCAGTACTTC; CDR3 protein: CASSGTGGRQETQYF
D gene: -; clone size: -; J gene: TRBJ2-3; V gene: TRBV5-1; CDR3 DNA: TGCGCCAGCAGCCCAACACTGGTTAGCACAGATACGCAGTATTTT; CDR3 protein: CASSPTLVSTDTQYF
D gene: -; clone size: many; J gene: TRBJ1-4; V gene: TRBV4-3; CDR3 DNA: TGCGCCAGCAGCCAAGTCTTGGGACGGGGGAAAGAAAAACTGTTTTTT; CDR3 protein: CASSQVLGRGKEKLFF
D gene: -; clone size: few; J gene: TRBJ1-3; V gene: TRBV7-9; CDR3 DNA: TGTGCCAGCAGCCCTGTATCCTCTGGAAACACCATATATTTT; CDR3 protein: CASSPVSSGNTIYF
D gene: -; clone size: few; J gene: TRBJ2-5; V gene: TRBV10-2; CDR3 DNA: TGCGCCAGCAGCGATGAATTGGCTACGGAGACCCAGTACTTC; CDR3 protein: CASSDELATETQYF
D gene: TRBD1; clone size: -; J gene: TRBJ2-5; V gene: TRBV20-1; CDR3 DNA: TGCAGTGCTAGAGAAGGGGGCAGCTGGCAAGGGACCCAGTACTTC; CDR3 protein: CSAREGGSWQGTQYF
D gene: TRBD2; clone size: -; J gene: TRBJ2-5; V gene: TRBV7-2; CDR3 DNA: TGTGCCAGCAGCTTAGCATCTAGCGGGAGATCGAGGCAAGAGACCCAGTACTTC; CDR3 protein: CASSLASSGRSRQETQYF
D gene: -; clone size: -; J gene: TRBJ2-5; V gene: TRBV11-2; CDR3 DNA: TGTGCCAGCAGCCTGACGGTCGCTCGCCAAGAGACCCAGTACTTC; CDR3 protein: CASSLTVARQETQYF
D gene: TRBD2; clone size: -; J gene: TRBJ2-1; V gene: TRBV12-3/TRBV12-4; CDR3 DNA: TGTGCCAGCAGGAGACTCGGGGGGGCGGATGAGCAGTTCTTC; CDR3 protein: CASRRLGGADEQFF
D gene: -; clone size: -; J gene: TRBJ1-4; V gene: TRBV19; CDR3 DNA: TGTGCCAGTATTAGGACGGCACGGGCTAATGAAAAACTGTTTTTT; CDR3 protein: CASIRTARANEKLFF
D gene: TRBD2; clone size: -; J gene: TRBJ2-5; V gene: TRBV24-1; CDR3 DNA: TGTGCCACCAGTGATTCCGCGGGAGTCATAGGGACCCAGTACTTC; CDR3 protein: CATSDSAGVIGTQYF
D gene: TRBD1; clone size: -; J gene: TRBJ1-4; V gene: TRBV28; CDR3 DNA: TGTGCCAGCAGTTTATCAGGGGGAACTAATGAAAAACTGTTTTTT; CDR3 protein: CASSLSGGTNEKLFF
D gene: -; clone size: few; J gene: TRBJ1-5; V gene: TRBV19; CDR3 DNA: TGTGCCAGTAGGCGGAGTTATAGCAATCAGCCCCAGCATTTT; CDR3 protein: CASRRSYSNQPQHF
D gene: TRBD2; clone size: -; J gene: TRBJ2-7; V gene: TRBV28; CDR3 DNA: TGTGCCAGCTCCAGGACTAGCGGGACTTCCTACGAGCAGTACTTC; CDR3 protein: CASSRTSGTSYEQYF
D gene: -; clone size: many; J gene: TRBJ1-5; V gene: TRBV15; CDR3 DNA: TGTGCCACCAGTTTGGCCGGGGGACGGTATCAGCCCCAGCATTTT; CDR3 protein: CATSLAGGRYQPQHF
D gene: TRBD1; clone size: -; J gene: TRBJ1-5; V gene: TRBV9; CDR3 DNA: TGTGCCACCTGGGGACAGCATGACAATCAGCCCCAGCATTTT; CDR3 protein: CATWGQHDNQPQHF
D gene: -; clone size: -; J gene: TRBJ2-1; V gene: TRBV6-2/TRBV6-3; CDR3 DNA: TGTGCCAGCAGTCCCAGGGGGGGGGCCCCTCTGAGGTTGACCTACAATGAGCAGTTCTTC; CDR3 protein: CASSPRGGAPLRLTYNEQFF
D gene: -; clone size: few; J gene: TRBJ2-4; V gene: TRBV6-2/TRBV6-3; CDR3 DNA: TGTGCCAGCAGACCGGCAGGCGGGAAAAACATTCAGTACTTC; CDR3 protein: CASRPAGGKNIQYF
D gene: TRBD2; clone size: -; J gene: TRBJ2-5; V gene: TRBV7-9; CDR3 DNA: TGTGCCAGCAGCCCCACAGCGGGAGGGCCTACCCAGTACTTC; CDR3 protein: CASSPTAGGPTQYF
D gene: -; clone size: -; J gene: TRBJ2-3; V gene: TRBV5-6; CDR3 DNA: TGTGCCAGCAGCTTGGTGCGAACTAGCACAGATACGCAGTATTTT; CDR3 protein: CASSLVRTSTDTQYF
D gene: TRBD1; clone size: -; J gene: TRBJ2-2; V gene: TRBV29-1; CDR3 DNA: TGCAGCGTGTCCGGGACAGTAAACGGGGAGCTGTTTTTT; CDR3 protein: CSVSGTVNGELFF
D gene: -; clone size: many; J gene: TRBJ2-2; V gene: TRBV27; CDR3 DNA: TGTGCCAGCAGTACGTACACCGGGGAGCTGTTTTTT; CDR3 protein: CASSTYTGELFF
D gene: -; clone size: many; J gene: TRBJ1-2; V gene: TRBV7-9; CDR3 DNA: TGTGCCAGCAGCTTTTCAGGGAACTATGGCTACACCTTC; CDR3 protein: CASSFSGNYGYTF
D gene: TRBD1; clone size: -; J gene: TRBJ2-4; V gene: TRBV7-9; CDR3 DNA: TGTGCCACCGACAGGGGACCAAACATTCAGTACTTC; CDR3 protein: CATDRGPNIQYF
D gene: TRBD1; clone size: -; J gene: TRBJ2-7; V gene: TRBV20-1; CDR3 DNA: TGCAGTGCTAGAGATGGCCGGGACAGGGGCTACGAGCAGTACTTC; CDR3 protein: CSARDGRDRGYEQYF
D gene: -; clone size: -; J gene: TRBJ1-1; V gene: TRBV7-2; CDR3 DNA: TGTGCCAGCAGGGGCGGGATTATGAACACTGAAGCTTTCTTT; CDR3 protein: CASRGGIMNTEAFF
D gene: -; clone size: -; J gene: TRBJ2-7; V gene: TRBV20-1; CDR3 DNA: TGCAGTCCCTTGAGCCCGGGACCAGGGGACGAGCAGTACTTC; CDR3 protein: CSPLSPGPGDEQYF